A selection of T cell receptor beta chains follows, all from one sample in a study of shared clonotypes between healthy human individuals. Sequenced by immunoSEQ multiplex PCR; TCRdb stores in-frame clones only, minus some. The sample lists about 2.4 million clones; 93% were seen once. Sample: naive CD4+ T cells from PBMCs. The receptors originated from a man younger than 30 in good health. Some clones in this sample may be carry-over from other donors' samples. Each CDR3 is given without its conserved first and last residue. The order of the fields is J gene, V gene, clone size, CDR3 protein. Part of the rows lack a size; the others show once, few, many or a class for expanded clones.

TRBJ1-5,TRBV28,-,ASSPGTAWQPQH
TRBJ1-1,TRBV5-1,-,ASSTPGGHTEAF
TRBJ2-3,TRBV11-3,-,ASSPGDRGSTDTQY
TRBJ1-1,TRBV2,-,ASSYQGAGTEAF
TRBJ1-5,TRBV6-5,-,ASSYSSNQPQH
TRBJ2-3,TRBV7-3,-,ASSLRARADTQY
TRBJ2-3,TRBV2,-,ASSRTSGSTDTQY
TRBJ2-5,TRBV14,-,ASSQEQTEWETQY
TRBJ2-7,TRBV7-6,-,ASSPSRGPPYEQY
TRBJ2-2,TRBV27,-,ASSLNTGELF
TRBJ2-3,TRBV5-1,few,ASSPGTTTDTQY
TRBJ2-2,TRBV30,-,AWSVISAGELF
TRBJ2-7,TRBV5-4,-,ASSFSGRTAYEQY
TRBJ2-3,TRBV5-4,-,ASSGGTDPISTQY
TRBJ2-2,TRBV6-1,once,ASKGQGITTGELF
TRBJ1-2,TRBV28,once,ASSFISNRHSNYGYT
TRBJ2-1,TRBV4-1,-,ASSQEPWNEQF
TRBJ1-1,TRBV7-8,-,ASSPHPFDGTEAF
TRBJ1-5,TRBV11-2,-,ASSLGTGRRDQPQH
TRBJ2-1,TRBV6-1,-,ASSVYGDRVYEQF
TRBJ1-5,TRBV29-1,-,SARGSGNQPQH
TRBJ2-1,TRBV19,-,ASSIEPSDNEQF
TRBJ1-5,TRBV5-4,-,ASSLDGDLNQPQH
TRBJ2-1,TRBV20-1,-,SPSGNEQF
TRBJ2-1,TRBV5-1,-,ASSLGSGSSYNEQF
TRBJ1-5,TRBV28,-,ASSLLGGQPQH
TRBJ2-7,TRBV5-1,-,ASSLGDRGGEQY
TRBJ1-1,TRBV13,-,ASSSLTFPPIPPRGAF
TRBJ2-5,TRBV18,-,ASSPRGEETQY
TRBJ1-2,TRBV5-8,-,ASNPGQGAHGYT
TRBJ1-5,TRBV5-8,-,ASSLTPKKTLQPQH
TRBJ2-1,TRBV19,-,ASSPYLSSGSRVEQF
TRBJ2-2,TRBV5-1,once,ASKEGGPGELF
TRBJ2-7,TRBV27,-,ASSLSRQGPSYEQY
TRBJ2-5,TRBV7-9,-,ASTGQGGLQETQY
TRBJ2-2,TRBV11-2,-,ASSLLSVRSNTGELF
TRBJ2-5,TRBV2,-,ASKGLSQETQY
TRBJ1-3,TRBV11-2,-,ASSLDNSGNTIY
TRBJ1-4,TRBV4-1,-,ASSQDFARARATNEKLF
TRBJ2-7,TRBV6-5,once,ASRIGLAGEQY
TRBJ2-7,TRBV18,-,ASSPLQGANIYEQY
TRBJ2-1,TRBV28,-,ASSSRTSGHSYNEQF